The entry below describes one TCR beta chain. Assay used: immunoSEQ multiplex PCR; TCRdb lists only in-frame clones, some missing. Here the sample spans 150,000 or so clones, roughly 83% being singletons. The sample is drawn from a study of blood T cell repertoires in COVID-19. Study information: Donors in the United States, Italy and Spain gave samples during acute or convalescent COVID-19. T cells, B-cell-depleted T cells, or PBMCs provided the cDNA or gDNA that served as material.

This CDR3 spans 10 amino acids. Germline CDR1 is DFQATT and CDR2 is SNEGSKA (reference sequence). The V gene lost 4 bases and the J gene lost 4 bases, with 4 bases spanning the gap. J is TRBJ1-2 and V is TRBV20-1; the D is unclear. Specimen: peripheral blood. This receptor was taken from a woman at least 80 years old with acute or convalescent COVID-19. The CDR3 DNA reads TGCAGTGCTAACAGCTATGGCTACACCTTC. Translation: CSANSYGYTF.